What follows describes a single TCR beta chain. Its target is unknown. The source of the sample is a study of PD-1 blockade in classical Hodgkin lymphoma. Profiled with immunoSEQ multiplex PCR; TCRdb holds only in-frame clones, not every one. The repertoire has around 99,000 clones, roughly 79% of them found once; the top ten carry about 16%. This CDR3 region has 13 residues. In germline, CDR1 is MNHNY, CDR2 SVGAGI (reference sequence). V lost 5 bases and J 2 bases, leaving 9 bases between the germline ends. Findings and caveats of the study: Newly diagnosed patients and complete responders had comparable diversity at baseline. Compared with healthy donors, newly diagnosed patients reportedly showed lower baseline TCR diversity. Whereas CD4+ TCR diversity had risen significantly by C4D1, CD8+ TCR diversity had not.

Every patient was affected by relapse after autologous stem cell transplantation, while exposure to brentuximab vedotin was not uniform. This chain uses TRBV6-6 with TRBJ1-2, with TRBD1 as a possible D gene (6 bases). The TCR comes from a human donor with classical Hodgkin lymphoma. The specimen was peripheral blood mononuclear cells (PBMCs), collected before the second cycle of nivolumab. As DNA, the CDR3 is TGTGCCAGCAGTCCCGGGACAAACTATGGCTACACCTTC. Translation gives CASSPGTNYGYTF.